One and the same sample provided the 12 T cell receptor beta chains below, sequenced in a study of T-cell reconstitution after alpha-beta-depleted transplantation in children (dated by TCRdb to the mid-2010s). The method behind the library was PCR. Sequenced on an Illumina HiSeq 2500. TCR library preparation used molecular barcoding, with unique molecular identifiers applied to normalize quantification of the TCRbeta repertoire. TCRdb applied fastp at Q25 and MiXCR to the public reads, then kept only in-frame beta chains. Each entry merges the rows of one CDR3 protein and shows their most common DNA and genes. The sample contains about 22,000 distinct CDR3 sequences, about 11% of them found a single time. 20% to 30% of the sample goes to the ten largest clones. The specimen comprised PBMCs from the stem cell graft donor, sampled from the stem cell graft. Receptors were obtained from a human donor who donated a stem cell graft to a child with chronic granulomatous disease.

This clonotype was observed at least ten times. The rearrangement joins TRBV9 to TRBJ2-1, with D unresolved. CDR1 SGDLS and CDR2 YYNGEE come from the germline V gene. Trimming removed 7 bases at V and 10 bases at J, with 18 bases between. The CDR3 loop spans 13 amino acids. This CDR3 reads CASAPSRVDEQFF. The DNA for the CDR3 is TGTGCCAGCGCACCTTCGCGCGTCGACGAGCAGTTCTTC.

V gene TRBV5-1 combines with J gene TRBJ2-1; possible D gene TRBD1, 6 bases. V lost 4 bases and J 7 bases, leaving 12 bases between the germline ends. The V gene's germline CDR1 is SGHRS and CDR2 YFSETQ. The CDR3 has 13 residues. This CDR3 reads CASSHTGRNEQFF. As DNA, the CDR3 is TGCGCCAGCAGCCACACAGGGCGTAATGAGCAGTTCTTC.

The table lists this clonotype with many counts. The chain uses TRBV5-1 and TRBJ2-5; D possibly corresponds to TRBD2 (6 bases). Trimming pared 0 bases from V and 4 bases from J, leaving 10 bases between. The germline V gene encodes CDR1 SGHRS and CDR2 YFSETQ. The CDR3 sequence is 14 residues long. CDR3 sequence reads: CASSLARTIETQYF. The CDR3 region has the DNA TGCGCCAGCAGCTTGGCACGGACTATAGAGACCCAGTACTTC.

The J gene is TRBJ2-5, the V gene TRBV27; 8 bases line up with TRBD1. V shed 6 bases and J 4 bases; nucleotides not matched to a gene: 10. CDR1 is MNHEY and CDR2 is SMNVEV in the germline V gene (reference sequence). This CDR3 is 15 amino acids long. As DNA, the CDR3 is TGTGCCAGCAGAGTCGGACAGGGTTTCTCAGAGACCCAGTACTTC. Encoded protein: CASRVGQGFSETQYF.

Ten or more counts support this clonotype. The rearrangement links TRBV15 to TRBJ1-6; D gene unclear. The CDR3 contains 13 residues. In germline, CDR1 is LNHNV, CDR2 YYDKDF (reference sequence). The V end was cut by 0 bases, the J end by 10 bases, with 7 bases between. CDR3 protein: CATSRDLQSPLHF. The DNA of the CDR3 is TGTGCCACCAGCAGAGATCTCCAGTCACCCCTCCACTTT. Based on the CDR3 plus reference TRBV15 and TRBJ1-6, the full variable domain is DAMVIQNPRYQVTQFGKPVTLSCSQTLNHNVMYWYQQKSSQAPKLLFHYYDKDFNNEADTPDNFQSRRPNTSFCFLDIRSPGLGDTAMYLCATSRDLQSPLHFGNGTRLTVT.

This clonotype appeared many times. V and J are TRBV7-2 and TRBJ2-3; no clear D. The V and J ends lost 3 bases and 0 bases respectively, with 10 bases between them. This CDR3 has 15 residues. CDR1 and CDR2 from the germline V gene are SGHTA and FQGNSA. The CDR3 coding sequence is TGTGCCAGCAGCTTTAACCGGTTCAGCACAGATACGCAGTATTTT. Translated, it gives CASSFNRFSTDTQYF. Full variable domain (outside the CDR3, taken from reference TRBV7-2 and TRBJ2-3): GAGVSQSPSNKVTEKGKDVELRCDPISGHTALYWYRQSLGQGLEFLIYFQGNSAPDKSGLPSDRFSAERTGGSVSTLTIQRTQQEDSAVYLCASSFNRFSTDTQYFGPGTRLTVL.

This clonotype was recorded at least ten times. This chain connects TRBV28 to TRBJ2-2; 9 bases are a match to TRBD2. The CDR3 spans 16 residues. Trimming cost V 10 bases and J 0 bases; bases outside gene matches: 9. Per the germline V gene, CDR1 is MDHEN and CDR2 is SYDVKM. In DNA form, the CDR3 reads TGTGCCACCCAGACCCTAGCGGGGACGAACACCGGGGAGCTGTTTTTT. It specifies CATQTLAGTNTGELFF.

In this sample, this clonotype turned up many times. The chain combines TRBV7-2 with TRBJ2-2; perhaps TRBD2 as D (6 bases). Germline V gene sequence: CDR1 SGHTA, CDR2 FQGNSA. The V end lost 1 base, the J end lost 7 bases, and 7 bases lay between the germline ends. CDR3 size: 13 residues. The CDR3 DNA follows: TGTGCCAGCAGCTTAGTGCGGGACGGGGAGCTGTTTTTT. It translates to CASSLVRDGELFF.

This clonotype was seen ten or more times. The chain has TRBV5-1 and TRBJ2-1, with TRBD1 matching over 7 bases. This CDR3 has 15 residues. Germline loops: CDR1 SGHRS, CDR2 YFSETQ. The trim removed 0 bases at V and 1 base at J, leaving 1 base unmatched. CDR3 sequence (DNA): TGCGCCAGCAGCTTGGGGGACAGTTCCTACAATGAGCAGTTCTTC. This codes for CASSLGDSSYNEQFF.

Details on this clonotype: Sequence at one end of the junction differs from germline and may be a read error. The V call is TRBV20-1, the J call TRBJ2-3, with D perhaps TRBD2 (5 bases). The CDR3 consists of 11 residues. The germline gives CDR1 DFQATT, CDR2 SNEGSKA (reference sequence). As DNA, the CDR3 is TGCAGTCCGCCGCGGGTGGATACGCAGTATTTC. Encoded protein: CSPPRVDTQYF.

The table lists this clonotype with many counts. V and J are TRBV7-8 and TRBJ2-3; D uncertain. Germline V gene data show CDR1 as SGHVS and CDR2 as FQNEAQ. V was shortened by 5 bases and J by 4 bases, with 7 bases between the two germline ends. The CDR3 is made up of 12 amino acids. The CDR3 nucleotides read TGTGCCAGCAGCCCTCTATCAGATACGCAGTATTTT. Encoded protein: CASSPLSDTQYF.

Many counts were recorded for this clonotype. V and J are TRBV4-2 and TRBJ2-3; 7 bases agree with TRBD2. From germline, CDR1 is LGHNA and CDR2 YNFKEQ. V shed 4 bases and J 3 bases; nucleotides not matched to a gene: 31. The CDR3 is made up of 23 amino acids. CDR3 sequence (DNA): TGTGCCAGCAGCCGGCGACTAGTGTTGGGGGGGGGTCGAGACGACAAAAAAACAGATACGCAGTATTTT. Translation gives CASSRRLVLGGGRDDKKTDTQYF.